These 30 T cell receptor beta chains were all obtained from the same sample, sequenced in a study of blood T cell repertoires in COVID-19. Clones were sequenced by immunoSEQ multiplex PCR, and TCRdb holds only the in-frame ones, with some missing. Of tens of thousands of clones listed, roughly 78% are singletons. Source material: peripheral blood. These receptors all come from an elderly woman with acute or convalescent COVID-19.

This chain uses TRBV12-3 or TRBV12-4 with TRBJ1-2, with no clear D. V was trimmed by 5 bases and J by 3 bases, leaving 10 bases between them. The CDR3 has 13 residues. The CDR3: CASSIREDYGYTF. The CDR3 nucleotides are TGTGCCAGCAGTATCCGGGAGGACTATGGCTACACCTTC.

The rearrangement uses TRBV15 and TRBJ2-2; 12 bases are shared with TRBD2. Germline V CDR1 and CDR2: LNHNV, YYDKDF (reference sequence). After removal of 4 bases from V and 0 bases from J, the junction contained 6 bases not matched to a gene. The CDR3 totals 18 residues. In DNA form, the CDR3 reads TGTGCCACCAGCAAGGTACTAGCGGGGGGAACGAACACCGGGGAGCTGTTTTTT. It is translated as CATSKVLAGGTNTGELFF.

The chain couples TRBV5-5 to TRBJ1-5; D uncertain. Germline V lookup: CDR1 SGHKS, CDR2 YYEKEE (reference sequence). Deletions cut 4 bases from V and 6 bases from J, with 14 bases between. The CDR3 has 14 amino acids. The CDR3 nucleotides read TGTGCCAGCAGCCCGGTCGATCCAACTCAGCCCCAGCATTTT. Its protein is CASSPVDPTQPQHF.

V usage is TRBV29-1 and J usage is TRBJ1-2; TRBD1 aligns across 7 bases. The CDR3 extends over 11 amino acids. V shed 7 bases, J shed 6 bases, and the junction held 5 bases outside the gene matches. Germline loops: CDR1 SQVTM, CDR2 ANQGSEA. This CDR3 is CSARTGDGYTF. In DNA, the CDR3 is TGCAGCGCCCGGACAGGAGATGGCTACACCTTC. Drawing the rest from reference TRBV29-1 and TRBJ1-2, the complete variable domain is SAVISQKPSRDICQRGTSLTIQCQVDSQVTMMFWYRQQPGQSLTLIATANQGSEATYESGFVIDKFPISRPNLTFSTLTVSNMSPEDSSIYLCSARTGDGYTFGSGTRLTVV.

The chain joins TRBV7-8 to TRBJ2-7; tentative D call: TRBD1 (6 bases). The germline V gene encodes CDR1 SGHVS and CDR2 FQNEAQ. This CDR3 is 14 amino acids long. Trimming took off 5 bases at V and 5 bases at J, with 16 bases between the two ends. CDR3 protein: CASSTRTGSDEQYF. Here the CDR3 DNA reads TGTGCCAGCAGCACCCGAACAGGGTCCGACGAGCAGTACTTC.

This chain links TRBV5-1 with TRBJ2-7, with D possibly TRBD1 on 6 matching bases. V was trimmed by 5 bases and J by 0 bases, leaving 12 bases between them. This CDR3 region has 14 residues. Germline assignment: CDR1 SGHRS and CDR2 YFSETQ. The CDR3 region has the DNA TGCGCCAGCAGGACAGGCGCCAGCTCCTACGAGCAGTACTTC. Residues: CASRTGASSYEQYF.

The V gene is TRBV5-1, the J gene TRBJ1-1, with D uncertain. The CDR3 totals 16 residues. Germline lookup yields CDR1 SGHRS and CDR2 YFSETQ. Trimming left V 4 bases short and J 11 bases short, with 27 bases between. This chain's CDR3 is CASSPISKAQASGAFF. The CDR3 DNA is TGCGCCAGCAGCCCCATTAGTAAGGCCCAGGCCTCTGGGGCTTTCTTT.

This clone was recorded a few times. This same CDR3 is encoded by further DNA sequences in the sample. The CDR3 loop reads CASSQDYSYGYTF. The DNA for the CDR3 is TGTGCCAGCAGCCAAGATTACAGCTATGGCTACACCTTC. This chain joins TRBV14 and TRBJ1-2; no reliable D call. CDR1 SGHDN and CDR2 FVKESK come from the germline V gene. CDR3 length: 13 residues. V lost 0 bases, J lost 4 bases, and 6 bases lay in between.

The chain couples TRBV2 to TRBJ1-5; possible D gene TRBD1, 6 bases. Germline-derived CDR1 and CDR2 are SNHLY and FYNNEI. V was cut by 7 bases and J by 0 bases, with 13 bases left in between. There are 15 residues in the CDR3. In nucleotides, the CDR3 is TGTGCCAGCACCCGGGACAAGAATAGCAATCAGCCCCAGCATTTT. Translated, it gives CASTRDKNSNQPQHF. Drawing the rest from reference TRBV2 and TRBJ1-5, the complete variable domain is EPEVTQTPSHQVTQMGQEVILRCVPISNHLYFYWYRQILGQKVEFLVSFYNNEISEKSEIFDDQFSVERPDGSNFTLKIRSTKLEDSAMYFCASTRDKNSNQPQHFGDGTRLSIL.

Details on this clone: This same CDR3 is encoded by further DNA sequences in the sample. This chain joins TRBV5-1 and TRBJ2-7; possible D gene TRBD2, 5 bases. CDR1 and CDR2 (germline): SGHRS, YFSETQ. Trimming took 4 bases from V and 1 from J, leaving 9 bases between them. The CDR3 has 13 amino acids. CDR3 nucleotides: TGCGCCAGCAGCCTAGCAACTTCCTACGAGCAGTACTTC. This codes for CASSLATSYEQYF. The whole variable domain, filled in from reference TRBV5-1 and TRBJ2-7, reads KAGVTQTPRYLIKTRGQQVTLSCSPISGHRSVSWYQQTPGQGLQFLFEYFSETQRNKGNFPGRFSGRQFSNSRSEMNVSTLELGDSALYLCASSLATSYEQYFGPGTRLTVT.

The chain joins TRBV2 to TRBJ1-4, with 12 bases aligning to TRBD1. This CDR3 has 14 amino acids. Germline CDR1 is SNHLY and CDR2 is FYNNEI. The junction had 2 bases not matched to a gene; V was cut back by 5 bases and J by 7 bases. The CDR3 DNA reads TGTGCCAGCAGTCGGGACAGGGGGCTTGAAAAACTGTTTTTT. This encodes CASSRDRGLEKLFF.

This clone was picked up a small number of times. The rearrangement links TRBV7-8 to TRBJ2-2; a possible D gene is TRBD2 (5 bases). V lost 1 base and J 1 base, leaving 7 bases between the germline ends. Germline-derived CDR1 and CDR2 are SGHVS and FQNEAQ. This CDR3 spans 15 amino acids. The CDR3 DNA reads TGTGCCAGCAGCTTAGTACTAGGGAACACCGGGGAGCTGTTTTTT. Protein sequence: CASSLVLGNTGELFF.

The genes are TRBV28 and TRBJ1-5, with D unresolved. V dropped 3 bases and J dropped 9 bases, with 3 bases sitting between them. The V gene's germline CDR1 is MDHEN and CDR2 SYDVKM. The CDR3 totals 10 residues. The CDR3, as DNA: TGTGCCAGCAGTTTCTCGCCCCAGCATTTT. Translated: CASSFSPQHF.

The J gene is TRBJ2-1, the V gene TRBV12-5, with 8 bases fitting TRBD2. The CDR3 covers 16 residues. Germline-derived CDR1 and CDR2 are LGHNT and FRNRAP. The ends lost 0 bases at V and 7 bases at J; junction bases unmatched: 8. DNA of the CDR3: TGTGCTAGTGGTTTGGTACTTGGGACTAGGAGGAATGAGCAGTTCTTC. Translating it yields CASGLVLGTRRNEQFF.

The rearrangement uses TRBV5-4 and TRBJ1-2; 9 bases line up with TRBD1. The ends lost 4 bases at V and 2 bases at J; junction bases unmatched: 6. CDR3 length: 15 residues. Germline assignment: CDR1 SGHNT and CDR2 YYREEE (reference sequence). This CDR3 is CASSGTGTNNYGYTF. The CDR3 DNA follows: TGTGCCAGCAGCGGGACAGGGACCAACAACTATGGCTACACCTTC.

V is TRBV27 and J is TRBJ2-6; D gene unclear. Trimming removed 2 bases from V and 0 bases from J, with 11 bases in between. From germline, CDR1 is MNHEY and CDR2 SMNVEV (reference sequence). This CDR3 region has 17 residues. CDR3 sequence reads: CASSLTPRGSGANVLTF. CDR3 sequence (DNA): TGTGCCAGCAGTTTAACTCCAAGAGGCTCTGGGGCCAACGTCCTGACTTTC.

The chain combines TRBV5-1 with TRBJ1-4; 9 nucleotides match TRBD1. Germline V gene sequence: CDR1 SGHRS, CDR2 YFSETQ. The V and J ends lost 9 bases and 2 bases, in that order; junction bases with no gene match: 8. The CDR3 is made up of 15 amino acids. The CDR3 coding sequence is TGCGCCACCTCAACACAGGGGGCCACTAATGAAAAACTGTTTTTT. This sequence encodes CATSTQGATNEKLFF.

The genes are TRBV7-8 and TRBJ2-1, with no clear D. The CDR3 is 17 residues long. Germline V CDR1 and CDR2: SGHVS, FQNEAQ. Trimming pared 5 bases from V and 0 bases from J, leaving 17 bases between. In DNA form, the CDR3 reads TGTGCCAGCAGCCCTTTCGTCCGGCGGAGCTCCTACAATGAGCAGTTCTTC. Its protein product is CASSPFVRRSSYNEQFF.

This clone was observed a few times. This chain uses TRBV19 with TRBJ1-1; D is uncertain. V gave up 4 bases and J gave up 1 base, with 10 bases separating them. The CDR3 length is 14 residues. CDR1 and CDR2 from the germline V gene are LNHDA and SQIVND (reference sequence). For the CDR3, the DNA is TGTGCCAGTAGTACCCTCCGGGGGAACACTGAAGCTTTCTTT. Translated, it gives CASSTLRGNTEAFF.

This clone was picked up a small number of times. The limits of the CDR3 on the DNA are not certain, so only TCRdb's listed CDR3 is given. V usage is TRBV2 and J usage is TRBJ2-2; TRBD1 is taken as the D call from the table, unchecked against the DNA. Ends included, the CDR3 has 16 residues. Germline V lookup: CDR1 SNHLY, CDR2 FYNNEI. The CDR3 reads CASSSSGHLNTGELFF.

This chain uses TRBV5-5 with TRBJ2-2; TRBD1 matches at 11 bases. CDR3 length equals 16 residues. V lost 2 bases, J lost 7 bases, and 7 bases stayed unmatched. Germline CDR1 SGHKS, CDR2 YYEKEE (reference sequence). The CDR3 coding sequence is TGTGCCAGCAGCTTATCCGGGACAGGGGGTTTCGGGGAGCTGTTTTTT. Translation gives CASSLSGTGGFGELFF.

The J gene is TRBJ1-5, the V gene TRBV5-8; no clear D gene. Trimming shortened V by 2 bases and J by 2 bases, and 5 bases separated the two germline ends. Germline V lookup: CDR1 SGHTS, CDR2 YDEGEE. The CDR3 has 13 amino acids. Here the CDR3 DNA reads TGTGCCAGCAGCTTATTAGGCAATCAGCCCCAGCATTTT. Its protein is CASSLLGNQPQHF.

The rearrangement uses TRBV7-2 and TRBJ1-6; no clear D. The CDR3 has 13 residues. The V gene's germline CDR1 is SGHTA and CDR2 FQGNSA. The ends were cut back, 1 base at V and 7 bases at J, with 5 bases in the middle. This CDR3 is CASSLDRNSPLHF. CDR3 nucleotide sequence: TGTGCCAGCAGCTTAGATCGGAATTCACCCCTCCACTTT.

This clone has just one count. The chain combines TRBV2 with TRBJ1-4; no clear D gene. Germline V gene data show CDR1 as SNHLY and CDR2 as FYNNEI. CDR3 length equals 14 residues. The V end lost 1 base, the J end lost 16 bases, and 19 bases lay between the germline ends. The DNA for the CDR3 is TGTGCCAGCAGTGAAGACAGAGGGCAATTCATAGAGTTTTTT. Encoded protein: CASSEDRGQFIEFF. Drawing the rest from reference TRBV2 and TRBJ1-4, the complete variable domain is EPEVTQTPSHQVTQMGQEVILRCVPISNHLYFYWYRQILGQKVEFLVSFYNNEISEKSEIFDDQFSVERPDGSNFTLKIRSTKLEDSAMYFCASSEDRGQFIEFFGSGTQLSVL.

The rearrangement joins TRBV5-1 to TRBJ2-5; no definite D call. This CDR3 spans 13 amino acids. Deletions cut 2 bases from V and 3 bases from J, with 8 bases between. CDR1 is SGHRS and CDR2 is YFSETQ in the germline V gene. In DNA form, the CDR3 reads TGCGCCAGCAGCTTAGGCGGAGAAGAGACCCAGTACTTC. Translation: CASSLGGEETQYF.

The V call is TRBV6-1, the J call TRBJ1-2; D is uncertain. Trimming took off 1 base at V and 3 bases at J, with 12 bases between the two ends. The CDR3 consists of 15 residues. Germline CDR1 MNHNS, CDR2 SASEGT. The CDR3 spells CASSEVRAPHYGYTF. The CDR3 DNA follows: TGTGCCAGCAGTGAAGTGCGGGCCCCCCACTATGGCTACACCTTC.

The genes are TRBV7-2 and TRBJ2-5, with 9 bases matching TRBD2. The V and J ends lost 5 bases and 5 bases, in that order; junction bases with no gene match: 6. The length of the CDR3 is 14 residues. The germline gives CDR1 SGHTA, CDR2 FQGNSA. The CDR3 reads CASSTGTSRETQYF. The CDR3, as DNA: TGTGCCAGCAGCACCGGGACTAGCCGGGAGACCCAGTACTTC.

The rearrangement uses TRBV5-1 and TRBJ1-3; D is possibly TRBD1 (6 bases). Germline V gene data show CDR1 as SGHRS and CDR2 as YFSETQ. V was pared by 3 bases and J by 4 bases, with 14 bases between. The length of the CDR3 is 15 residues. CDR3 DNA sequence: TGCGCCAGCAGCTCGTCACAGGGTTACGGAAACACCATATATTTT. Translation: CASSSSQGYGNTIYF.

This clone was found once. The chain combines TRBV7-9 with TRBJ2-2, with 13 bases identical to TRBD2. Germline V gene data show CDR1 as SEHNR and CDR2 as FQNEAQ (reference sequence). The CDR3 is 15 amino acids. V gave up 6 bases and J gave up 8 bases; unmatched junction bases: 6. The CDR3 DNA reads as TGTGCCAGCAGGGGGGGACTAGCGGGACGAGGGGAGCTGTTTTTT. As protein: CASRGGLAGRGELFF.

This chain connects TRBV20-1 to TRBJ2-7, with D perhaps TRBD2 (6 bases). With 6 bases removed from V and 10 bases from J, the gap between germline ends came to 16 bases. Germline values: CDR1 DFQATT, CDR2 SNEGSKA (reference sequence). The length of the CDR3 is 11 residues. In nucleotides, the CDR3 is TGCAGTGCAACCACTAGCAATCGCCAGTACTTC. Translation gives CSATTSNRQYF.